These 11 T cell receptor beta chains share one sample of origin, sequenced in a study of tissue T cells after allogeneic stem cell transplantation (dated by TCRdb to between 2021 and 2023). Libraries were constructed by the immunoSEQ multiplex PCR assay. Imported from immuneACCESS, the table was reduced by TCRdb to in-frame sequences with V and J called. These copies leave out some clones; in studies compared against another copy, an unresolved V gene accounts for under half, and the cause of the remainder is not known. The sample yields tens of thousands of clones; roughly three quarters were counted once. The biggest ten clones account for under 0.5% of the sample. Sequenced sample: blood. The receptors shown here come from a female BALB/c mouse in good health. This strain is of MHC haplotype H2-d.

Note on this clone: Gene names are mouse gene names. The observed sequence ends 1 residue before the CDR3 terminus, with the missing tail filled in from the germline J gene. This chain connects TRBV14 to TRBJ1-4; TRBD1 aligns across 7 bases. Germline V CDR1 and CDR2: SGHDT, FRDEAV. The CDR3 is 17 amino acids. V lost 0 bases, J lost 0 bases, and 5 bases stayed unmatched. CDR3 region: CASSFSSGTVSNERLFF. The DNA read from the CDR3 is TGTGCCAGCAGTTTCTCCTCTGGGACAGTTTCCAACGAAAGATTATTT.

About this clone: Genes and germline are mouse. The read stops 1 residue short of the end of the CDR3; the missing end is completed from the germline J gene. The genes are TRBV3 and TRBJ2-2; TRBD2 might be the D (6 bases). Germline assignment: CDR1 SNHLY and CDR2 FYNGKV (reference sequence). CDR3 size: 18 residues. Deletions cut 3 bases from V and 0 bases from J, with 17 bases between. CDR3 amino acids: CASSLGGLGPANTGQLYF. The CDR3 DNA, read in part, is TGTGCCAGCAGCTTGGGAGGGCTGGGGCCTGCAAACACCGGGCAGCTCTAC.

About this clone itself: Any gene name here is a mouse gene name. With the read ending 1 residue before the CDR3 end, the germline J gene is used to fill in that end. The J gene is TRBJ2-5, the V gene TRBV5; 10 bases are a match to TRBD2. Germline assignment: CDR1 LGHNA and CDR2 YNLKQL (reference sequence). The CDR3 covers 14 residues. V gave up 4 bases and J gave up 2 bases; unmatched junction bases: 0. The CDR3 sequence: CASSRLGGQDTQYF. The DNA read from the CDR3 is TGTGCCAGCAGCCGACTGGGGGGCCAAGACACCCAGTAC.

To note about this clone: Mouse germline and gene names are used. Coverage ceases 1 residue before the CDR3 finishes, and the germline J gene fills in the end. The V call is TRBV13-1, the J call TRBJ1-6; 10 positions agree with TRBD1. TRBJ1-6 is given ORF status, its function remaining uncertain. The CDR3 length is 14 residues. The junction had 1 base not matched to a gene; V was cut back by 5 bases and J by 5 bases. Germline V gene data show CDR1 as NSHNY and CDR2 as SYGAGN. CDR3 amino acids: CASSDRGHNSPLYF. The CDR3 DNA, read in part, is TGTGCCAGCAGCGACAGGGGGCATAATTCGCCCCTCTAC.

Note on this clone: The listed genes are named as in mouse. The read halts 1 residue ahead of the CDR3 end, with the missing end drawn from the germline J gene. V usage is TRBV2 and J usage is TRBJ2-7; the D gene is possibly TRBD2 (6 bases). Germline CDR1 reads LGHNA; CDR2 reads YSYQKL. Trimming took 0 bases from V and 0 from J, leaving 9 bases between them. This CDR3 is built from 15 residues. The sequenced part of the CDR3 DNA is TGTGCCAGCAGCCAAGAACTGGGAAGCTCCTATGAACAGTAC. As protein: CASSQELGSSYEQY. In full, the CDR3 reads CASSQELGSSYEQYF.

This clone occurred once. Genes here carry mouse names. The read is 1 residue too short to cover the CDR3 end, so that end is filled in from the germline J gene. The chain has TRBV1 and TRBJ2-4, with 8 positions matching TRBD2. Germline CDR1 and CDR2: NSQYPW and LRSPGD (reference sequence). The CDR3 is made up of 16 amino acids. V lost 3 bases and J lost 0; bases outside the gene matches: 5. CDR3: CTCSARGGASQNTLYF. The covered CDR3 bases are TGCACCTGCAGTGCTCGGGGGGGCGCGAGTCAAAACACCTTGTAC.

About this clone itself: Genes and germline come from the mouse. The CDR3 DNA, read in part, is TGTGCCAGCGGTACTGGGGGGAGTCAAAACACCTTGTAC. Protein product: CASGTGGSQNTLY. In full, the CDR3 reads CASGTGGSQNTLYF. The chain links TRBV13-2 to TRBJ2-4; the match to TRBD2 covers 9 bases. The read ends 1 residue early relative to the CDR3; the germline J gene fills the gap. After removal of 4 bases from V and 0 bases from J, the junction contained 0 bases not matched to a gene. The CDR3 has 14 residues. Germline-derived CDR1 and CDR2 are NNHNN and SYGAGS (reference sequence).

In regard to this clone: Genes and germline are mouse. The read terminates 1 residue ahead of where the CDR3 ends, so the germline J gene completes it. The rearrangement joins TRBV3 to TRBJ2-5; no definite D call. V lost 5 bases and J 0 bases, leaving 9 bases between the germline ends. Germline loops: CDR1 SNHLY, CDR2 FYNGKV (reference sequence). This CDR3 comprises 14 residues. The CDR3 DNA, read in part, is TGTGCCAGCAGCGACCCCAATAACCAAGACACCCAGTAC. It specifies CASSDPNNQDTQY. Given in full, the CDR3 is CASSDPNNQDTQYF. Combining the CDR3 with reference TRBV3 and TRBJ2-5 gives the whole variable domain GPKVLQIPSHQIIDMGQMVTLNCDPVSNHLYFYWYKQILGQQMEFLVNFYNGKVMEKSKLFKDQFSVERPDGSYFTLKIQPTALEDSAVYFCASSDPNNQDTQYFGPGTRLLVL.

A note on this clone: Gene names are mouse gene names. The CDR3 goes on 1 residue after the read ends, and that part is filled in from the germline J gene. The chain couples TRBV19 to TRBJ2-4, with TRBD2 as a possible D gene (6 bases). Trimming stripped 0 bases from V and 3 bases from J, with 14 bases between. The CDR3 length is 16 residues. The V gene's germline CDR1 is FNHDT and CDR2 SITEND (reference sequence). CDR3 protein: CASSIAPGGGQNTLYF. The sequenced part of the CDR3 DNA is TGTGCCAGCAGTATAGCTCCGGGGGGAGGGCAAAACACCTTGTAC.

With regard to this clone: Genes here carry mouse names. The CDR3 bases that were read are TGTGCCAGCAGCCAGGGGGGGAGAAACACAGAAGTCTTC. Amino acids: CASSQGGRNTEVF. The whole CDR3 sequence reads CASSQGGRNTEVFF. The gene calls are TRBV5 and TRBJ1-1; possible D gene TRBD1, 5 bases. The CDR3 is cut off 1 residue early in the read; its end comes from the germline J gene. The germline V gene has CDR1 LGHNA and CDR2 YNLKQL (reference sequence). The CDR3 has 14 residues. Trimming took off 3 bases at V and 1 base at J, with 9 bases between the two ends.

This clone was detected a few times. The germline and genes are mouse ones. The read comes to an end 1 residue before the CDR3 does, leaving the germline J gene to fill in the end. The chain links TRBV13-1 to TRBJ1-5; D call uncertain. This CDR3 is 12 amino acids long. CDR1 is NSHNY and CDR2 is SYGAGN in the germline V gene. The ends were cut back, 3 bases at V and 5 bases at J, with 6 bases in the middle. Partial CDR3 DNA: TGTGCCAGCAGTGGTACAGACCAGGCTCCGCTT. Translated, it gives CASSGTDQAPL. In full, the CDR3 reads CASSGTDQAPLF. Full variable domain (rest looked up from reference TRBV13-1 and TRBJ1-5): EAAVTQSPRNKVTVTGGNVTLSCRQTNSHNYMYWYRQDTGHGLRLIHYSYGAGNLRIGDVPDGYKATRTTQEDFFLLLELASPSQTSLYFCASSGTDQAPLFGEGTRLSVL.